The 19 T cell receptor beta chains listed next were all sequenced from one sample in a study of regulatory T cells in long-lasting Graves disease. With iRepertoire HTBI primers and Arm-PCR of CDR3 regions, TCR beta libraries were built. MiXCR, applied by TCRdb to the multiplex PCR reads, yields one record per CDR3 protein. This sample has 350,000 to 400,000 distinct CDR3 sequences, with 15% to 20% found just once. Specified time point: newly diagnosed GD, antithyroid drugs for less than 3 months. With RNA extracted from PBMCs as input, the TCR library was made. This same sample was also part of a study on T cells in Graves' hyperthyroidism and ophthalmopathy.

Sample: peripheral blood mononuclear cells (PBMCs), taken at new diagnosis, from a patient treated with antithyroid drugs. These receptors were collected from a woman aged 18 to 35 with Graves disease.

This clonotype showed up just a few times. The V call is TRBV6-1, the J call TRBJ1-4, with D hard to call. The CDR3 consists of 11 residues. The germline CDR1 and CDR2 sequences are MNHNS and SASEGT. V lost 11 bases and J 8 bases, leaving 12 bases between the germline ends. The CDR3 DNA sequence: TGTGCCGGTCTTTTGAACGAAAAACTGTTTTTT. Translating gives CAGLLNEKLFF.

This clonotype was counted many times. J is TRBJ1-1 and V is TRBV30; D is undetermined. V was trimmed by 8 bases and J by 1 base, leaving 8 bases between them. Looked up from germline, CDR1 is GTSNPN and CDR2 is SVGIG (reference sequence). The CDR3 spans 11 residues. DNA of the CDR3: TGTGCCACCAGAACGAACACTGAAGCTTTCTTT. It yields the protein CATRTNTEAFF.

This clonotype was counted at least ten times. The chain is built from TRBV25-1 and TRBJ2-7; 16 nucleotides line up with TRBD2. J was trimmed by 6 bases and V by 3 bases; bases with no gene match: 11. The CDR3 is made up of 18 amino acids. Germline V gives CDR1 MGHDK, CDR2 SYGVNS. The CDR3 spells CASSDPGGLAGGVSEQYF. The CDR3 DNA follows: TGTGCCAGCAGTGATCCCGGGGGACTAGCGGGAGGGGTAAGCGAGCAGTACTTC.

This clonotype occurred many times. At one end the junction does not follow the germline gene, possibly because of a read error. The V gene is TRBV5-1, the J gene TRBJ2-7; 8 nucleotides align to TRBD1. CDR3 length: 14 amino acids. Per the germline V gene, CDR1 is SGHRS and CDR2 is YFSETQ. The CDR3 is CASSTTQGVSEQYF. The CDR3 bases are TGTGCCAGCAGCACGACACAGGGGGTCAGCGAGCAGTACTTC. Complete variable domain (other parts from reference TRBV5-1 and TRBJ2-7): KAGVTQTPRYLIKTRGQQVTLSCSPISGHRSVSWYQQTPGQGLQFLFEYFSETQRNKGNFPGRFSGRQFSNSRSEMNVSTLELGDSALYLCASSTTQGVSEQYFGPGTRLTVT.

The chain employs TRBV7-6 and TRBJ2-7; 7 positions match TRBD1. V gave up 5 bases and J gave up 5 bases; unmatched junction bases: 12. CDR3 length equals 15 residues. The germline CDR1 and CDR2 sequences are SGHVS and FNYEAQ. The CDR3 sequence: CASSPETGMFHEQYF. The DNA of the CDR3 is TGTGCCAGCAGCCCCGAGACAGGGATGTTCCACGAGCAGTACTTC.

As for this clonotype: A much larger clone lies a single base off, so this may be a read error. The CDR3 sequence is CASSLRSGGADMQYF. In DNA form, the CDR3 reads TGTGCCAGCAGTTTAAGGTCGGGGGGGGCAGATATGCAGTATTTT. The chain carries TRBV28 and TRBJ2-3; 8 bases match TRBD2. In germline, CDR1 is MDHEN, CDR2 SYDVKM. This CDR3 is built from 15 residues.

This chain joins TRBV27 and TRBJ2-7; perhaps D is TRBD1 or TRBD2 (5 bases each). V gave up 6 bases and J gave up 2 bases, with 11 bases separating them. From germline, CDR1 is MNHEY and CDR2 SMNVEV (reference sequence). CDR3 size: 13 residues. The CDR3 loop is CASRRGTPYEQYF. CDR3 nucleotide sequence: TGTGCCAGCAGGCGAGGGACCCCCTACGAGCAGTACTTC.

This clonotype was counted only a few times. The chain links TRBV6-2 or TRBV6-3 to TRBJ2-5, with unresolved D. Trimming took off 2 bases at V and 1 base at J, with 5 bases between the two ends. In germline, CDR1 is MNHEY, CDR2 SVGEGT. This CDR3 is 13 amino acids long. The CDR3 DNA sequence: TGTGCCAGCAGTTACGTTGCCCAAGAGACCCAGTACTTC. It encodes CASSYVAQETQYF.

The table lists this clonotype with a few counts. The chain uses TRBV6-1 and TRBJ2-1; 12 nucleotides line up with TRBD2. This CDR3 has 15 amino acids. Germline V gene sequence: CDR1 MNHNS, CDR2 SASEGT. V dropped 6 bases and J dropped 5; count of bases not matched to a gene: 5. Here the CDR3 reads CASSYRTSGNNEQFF. CDR3 nucleotides: TGTGCCAGCAGCTACAGGACTAGCGGGAACAATGAGCAGTTCTTC.

This clonotype has at least ten counts. The chain joins TRBV7-9 to TRBJ2-7; D tentatively fits TRBD1 or TRBD2 (6 bases each). Trimming pared 1 base from V and 6 bases from J, leaving 13 bases between. This CDR3 region has 14 residues. Germline V lookup: CDR1 SEHNR, CDR2 FQNEAQ (reference sequence). The CDR3 loop reads CASSLEPGGAEQYF. The CDR3 coding sequence is TGTGCCAGCAGCTTAGAGCCCGGGGGCGCCGAGCAGTACTTC.

V usage is TRBV28 and J usage is TRBJ1-5; D is undetermined. The germline V gene encodes CDR1 MDHEN and CDR2 SYDVKM. The CDR3 runs 14 residues. Trimming removed 7 bases from V and 2 bases from J, with 12 bases in between. CDR3 in amino acids: CASNSGVRNQPQHF. The CDR3 DNA is TGTGCCAGCAATTCTGGGGTACGCAATCAGCCCCAGCATTTT.

This clonotype was recorded a few times. CDR3 sequence reads: CASSSGTSRHEQFF. In DNA, the CDR3 is TGTGCCAGCAGCTCTGGGACTAGCAGGCACGAGCAGTTCTTC. V gene TRBV7-3 combines with J gene TRBJ2-4; 9 nucleotides agree with TRBD2. Matching the DNA end better, TRBJ2-1 makes the J call doubtful. The CDR3 loop spans 14 amino acids. CDR1 is SGHTA, CDR2 FQGTGA, per germline.

This clonotype has a count of ten or more. The chain has TRBV3-1 and TRBJ1-6, with D possibly being TRBD1 (6 bases). The germline V and J ends were trimmed by 4 bases and 11 bases, with 18 bases remaining between them. The CDR3 is 15 amino acids. Germline assignment: CDR1 LGHDT and CDR2 YNNKEL (reference sequence). This CDR3 reads CASSPSLGGAAPLHF. The CDR3 DNA reads as TGTGCCAGCAGCCCATCCTTGGGGGGGGCGGCACCCCTCCACTTT.

This clonotype was counted at least ten times. The J gene is TRBJ2-3, the V gene TRBV3-1; D might be TRBD2 (5 bases). The germline V and J ends were trimmed by 4 bases and 4 bases, with 12 bases remaining between them. The germline CDR1 and CDR2 sequences are LGHDT and YNNKEL (reference sequence). The CDR3 length is 14 residues. The DNA of the CDR3 is TGTGCCAGCAGCCGTGCGGACTTTTCAGATACGCAGTATTTT. The encoded protein is CASSRADFSDTQYF.

The CDR3, as DNA: TGTGCCAGCAGTGTCCCGTGGGAGCAGGGCACTAATGAAAAACTGTTTTTT. This encodes CASSVPWEQGTNEKLFF. The genes are TRBV7-9 and TRBJ1-4; D is possibly TRBD1 (5 bases). Germline V lookup: CDR1 SEHNR, CDR2 FQNEAQ (reference sequence). The CDR3 is made up of 17 amino acids. V lost 6 bases and J lost 2, with 19 bases in between. Combining the CDR3 with reference TRBV7-9 and TRBJ1-4 gives the whole variable domain DTGVSQNPRHKITKRGQNVTFRCDPISEHNRLYWYRQTLGQGPEFLTYFQNEAQLEKSRLLSDRFSAERPKGSFSTLEIQRTEQGDSAMYLCASSVPWEQGTNEKLFFGSGTQLSVL.

The J gene is TRBJ1-1, the V gene TRBV7-9, with D possibly TRBD1 on 5 matching bases. This CDR3 is built from 15 residues. The germline V and J ends were trimmed by 3 bases and 0 bases, with 11 bases remaining between them. Per germline, CDR1 SEHNR and CDR2 FQNEAQ (reference sequence). In DNA, the CDR3 is TGTGCCAGCAGCTTTGGCGGGGCTTTGAACACTGAAGCTTTCTTT. Translating gives CASSFGGALNTEAFF.

This clonotype appeared many times. The V and J genes are TRBV2 and TRBJ2-5; D is unclear. Germline values: CDR1 SNHLY, CDR2 FYNNEI. The CDR3 is 12 residues long. V was cut by 5 bases and J by 2 bases, with 6 bases left in between. CDR3 amino acids: CASSWGQETQYF. The CDR3 region has the DNA TGTGCCAGCAGTTGGGGACAAGAGACCCAGTACTTC.

This clonotype was observed many times. This sequence joins TRBV28 and TRBJ2-5, with TRBD2 matching over 10 bases. Germline V gives CDR1 MDHEN, CDR2 SYDVKM. CDR3 length: 15 residues. V shed 2 bases, J shed 3 bases, and the junction held 3 bases outside the gene matches. The CDR3 is CASSLRAGGEETQYF. In DNA, the CDR3 is TGTGCCAGCAGTTTACGAGCGGGGGGGGAAGAGACCCAGTACTTC.

This clonotype was seen repeatedly, ten times or more. The chain couples TRBV13 to TRBJ1-1; TRBD1 agrees at 8 bases. CDR3 length: 15 residues. CDR1 and CDR2 from the germline V gene are PRHDT and FYEKMQ (reference sequence). J was trimmed by 5 bases and V by 1 base; bases with no gene match: 6. Here the CDR3 DNA reads TGTGCCAGCAGCTTAGTAACAGGGGGGGTGACTGAAGCTTTCTTT. It yields the protein CASSLVTGGVTEAFF. The variable domain in full, with the rest retrieved from reference TRBV13 and TRBJ1-1, is AAGVIQSPRHLIKEKRETATLKCYPIPRHDTVYWYQQGPGQDPQFLISFYEKMQSDKGSIPDRFSAQQFSDYHSELNMSSLELGDSALYFCASSLVTGGVTEAFFGQGTRLTVV.